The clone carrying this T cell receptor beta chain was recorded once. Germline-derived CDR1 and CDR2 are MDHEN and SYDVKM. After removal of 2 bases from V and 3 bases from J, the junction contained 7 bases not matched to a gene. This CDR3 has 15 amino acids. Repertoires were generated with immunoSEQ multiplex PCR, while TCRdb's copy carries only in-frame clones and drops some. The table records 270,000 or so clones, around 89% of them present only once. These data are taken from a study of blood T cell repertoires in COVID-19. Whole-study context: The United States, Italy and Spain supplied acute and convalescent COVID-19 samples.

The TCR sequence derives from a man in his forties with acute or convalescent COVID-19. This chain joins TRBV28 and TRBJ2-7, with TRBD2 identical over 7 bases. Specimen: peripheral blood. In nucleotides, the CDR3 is TGTGCCAGCAGTTTAGGGGCTAGCGGAAGCTACGAGCAGTACTTC. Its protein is CASSLGASGSYEQYF.